These 28 T cell receptor beta chains came from one sample sequenced in a study of shared clonotypes between healthy human individuals (TCRdb year 2020). Libraries were built with the immunoSEQ multiplex PCR assay. Sourced from immuneACCESS, this table was stored by TCRdb with only in-frame sequences that have V and J called. A share of the clones is absent; for the studies checked, an unresolved V gene accounts for under half, and the remainder has no known explanation. The sample records about 980,000 clones, approximately 80% of which are singletons. About 1.5% of the sample is held by the ten biggest clonotypes. The sequencing sample was made of memory CD4+ T cells sorted from blood. Read against the paper, the sample's cell subset or site label means: CD45RA-negative fraction. Receptor source: a young man in good health.

The chain links TRBV5-5 to TRBJ2-4; the match to TRBD1 covers 8 bases. V lost 4 bases, J lost 9 bases, and 15 bases stayed unmatched. There are 16 residues in the CDR3. Germline CDR1 and CDR2: SGHKS and YYEKEE (reference sequence). DNA for the CDR3: TGTGCCAGCAGCGGCCGCGGACAGGGCATTTGGTCCATTCAGTACTTC. Its protein product is CASSGRGQGIWSIQYF.

Only a few counts were recorded for this clone. The chain employs TRBV7-2 and TRBJ1-5, with 8 bases lining up with TRBD1. The germline V gene has CDR1 SGHTA and CDR2 FQGNSA. The CDR3 has 13 amino acids. The J segment lost 5 bases and the V segment lost 5 bases, leaving 2 bases of the junction unmatched. The CDR3 region has the DNA TGTGCCAGCAGCCAACAGGGGGATCAGCCCCAGCATTTT. Translating it yields CASSQQGDQPQHF. Complete variable domain (other parts from reference TRBV7-2 and TRBJ1-5): GAGVSQSPSNKVTEKGKDVELRCDPISGHTALYWYRQSLGQGLEFLIYFQGNSAPDKSGLPSDRFSAERTGGSVSTLTIQRTQQEDSAVYLCASSQQGDQPQHFGDGTRLSIL.

The CDR3 sequence is CASSLRVVDTEAFF. CDR3 in DNA: TGTGCCAGCAGCTTGAGAGTAGTGGACACTGAAGCTTTCTTT. This sequence joins TRBV5-6 and TRBJ1-1; D uncertain. This CDR3 is 14 amino acids long. V was trimmed by 1 base and J by 3 bases, leaving 10 bases between them. CDR1 and CDR2 (germline): SGHDT, YYEEEE.

The chain is built from TRBV10-3 and TRBJ2-7, with 8 bases lining up with TRBD1. The CDR3 is made up of 13 amino acids. Per the germline V gene, CDR1 is ENHRY and CDR2 is SYGVKD. V lost 7 bases to trimming and J lost 1 base; unmatched junction nucleotides: 3. The CDR3 region is CAITRTGSYEQYF. The CDR3 DNA reads as TGTGCCATCACTCGGACAGGGTCCTACGAGCAGTACTTC.

This clone has a single count. The genes are TRBV19 and TRBJ1-1; no firm D call. The CDR3 sequence is 12 residues long. Germline V gene data show CDR1 as LNHDA and CDR2 as SQIVND (reference sequence). V was pared by 7 bases and J by 0 bases, with 6 bases between. CDR3 residues: CASNSMNTEAFF. For the CDR3, the DNA is TGTGCCAGTAACTCTATGAACACTGAAGCTTTCTTT.

In this sample, this clone turned up once. The J gene is TRBJ2-7, the V gene TRBV23-1; 11 bases map to TRBD1. TRBV23-1 is noted as an ORF with a role that remains uncertain. The V and J ends lost 7 bases and 7 bases, in that order; junction bases with no gene match: 9. The CDR3 is made up of 14 amino acids. For the CDR3, the DNA is TGCGCCAGCAACGCGGACAGGGGGCGAAGTGAGCAGTACTTC. It encodes CASNADRGRSEQYF.

V usage is TRBV5-1 and J usage is TRBJ2-1; no reliable D call. V lost 4 bases, J lost 8 bases, and 10 bases lay in between. The length of the CDR3 is 12 residues. The V gene's germline CDR1 is SGHRS and CDR2 YFSETQ. CDR3 DNA sequence: TGCGCCAGCAGCCCAACCGGGTATGAGCAGTTCTTC. Protein product: CASSPTGYEQFF.

This chain connects TRBV7-2 to TRBJ2-3; 7 bases are shared with TRBD2. Germline lookup yields CDR1 SGHTA and CDR2 FQGNSA. Unmatched junction bases numbered 6, after V lost 5 bases and J lost 1 base. The CDR3 has 15 amino acids. CDR3 in amino acids: CASSRSGLRTDTQYF. CDR3 bases: TGTGCCAGCAGCCGTAGCGGGCTACGCACAGATACGCAGTATTTT.

This chain joins TRBV19 and TRBJ1-5, with 8 bases aligning to TRBD1. From germline, CDR1 is LNHDA and CDR2 SQIVND (reference sequence). CDR3 size: 16 residues. The V gene end was trimmed by 4 bases and the J gene end by 4 bases; junction bases not matched to a gene: 9. CDR3 bases: TGTGCCAGTAGTACCGGGACAGGACAGACTAATCAGCCCCAGCATTTT. It codes for CASSTGTGQTNQPQHF.

In the case of this clone: This specimen includes other DNA sequences encoding the same CDR3. The chain uses TRBV9 and TRBJ2-2; 10 bases match TRBD2. The CDR3 spans 15 residues. In germline, CDR1 is SGDLS, CDR2 YYNGEE. With 4 bases clipped from V and 3 bases from J, the junction kept 3 bases outside the gene matches. The CDR3 reads CASSPSGGYTGELFF. The CDR3 DNA is TGTGCCAGCAGCCCTAGCGGGGGTTACACCGGGGAGCTGTTTTTT.

This clone was counted a single time. The J gene is TRBJ1-2, the V gene TRBV5-4; 9 nucleotides line up with TRBD1. The V segment lost 0 bases and the J segment 8 bases; nucleotides outside the gene matches: 5. The germline V gene has CDR1 SGHNT and CDR2 YYREEE (reference sequence). There are 14 residues in the CDR3. DNA for the CDR3: TGTGCCAGCAGCTTGGCCGGGACAGGGACCGGCTACACCTTC. Residues: CASSLAGTGTGYTF. Variable domain in full (rest from reference TRBV5-4 and TRBJ1-2): ETGVTQSPTHLIKTRGQQVTLRCSSQSGHNTVSWYQQALGQGPQFIFQYYREEENGRGNFPPRFSGLQFPNYSSELNVNALELDDSALYLCASSLAGTGTGYTFGSGTRLTVV.

This sequence joins TRBV9 and TRBJ1-2; D ambiguous. CDR1 is SGDLS and CDR2 is YYNGEE in the germline V gene. The V and J ends lost 3 bases and 10 bases respectively, with 13 bases between them. The CDR3 consists of 12 residues. CDR3: CASSARGLSYTF. CDR3 bases: TGTGCCAGCAGCGCCCGAGGGCTGTCCTACACCTTC.

The CDR3 is CASSSGRTLNIQYF. The CDR3 DNA follows: TGTGCCAGCAGCTCGGGGAGAACCTTAAACATTCAGTACTTC. The V gene is TRBV7-2, the J gene TRBJ2-4, with D possibly matching TRBD2 (5 bases). From germline, CDR1 is SGHTA and CDR2 FQGNSA. The CDR3 is 14 amino acids. Trimming pared 4 bases from V and 6 bases from J, leaving 13 bases between.

CDR3 in amino acids: CASSRSWGDTYEQYF. CDR3 bases: TGCGCCAGCAGCCGCTCGTGGGGGGACACCTACGAGCAGTACTTC. V usage is TRBV4-1 and J usage is TRBJ2-7; D may match TRBD1 or TRBD2 (6 bases each). V lost 4 bases to trimming and J lost 2 bases, with 15 bases between them. The CDR3 loop spans 15 amino acids. Germline V CDR1 and CDR2: MGHRA, YSYEKL.

This clone was counted a single time. V gene TRBV9 combines with J gene TRBJ1-6, with TRBD1 matching 10 bases. The germline gives CDR1 SGDLS, CDR2 YYNGEE. There are 20 residues in the CDR3. V shed 2 bases, J shed 0 bases, and the junction held 11 bases outside the gene matches. The CDR3 region is CASSVTGGSVWSSYNSPLHF. The CDR3 DNA reads as TGTGCCAGCAGCGTGACAGGGGGCTCGGTTTGGAGCTCCTATAATTCACCCCTCCACTTT.

For this clone: Other nucleotide sequences in the sample specify the same CDR3. The CDR3 spells CSVGTGSNQPQHF. The CDR3 DNA sequence: TGCAGCGTTGGAACAGGGAGCAATCAGCCCCAGCATTTT. The gene calls are TRBV29-1 and TRBJ1-5; D possibly corresponds to TRBD1 (6 bases). Per the germline V gene, CDR1 is SQVTM and CDR2 is ANQGSEA. The CDR3 sequence is 13 residues long. V lost 4 bases and J 1 base, leaving 8 bases between the germline ends.

The genes are TRBV4-1 and TRBJ2-7; D gene unclear. This CDR3 comprises 15 residues. Trimming took off 0 bases at V and 2 bases at J, with 11 bases between the two ends. Germline CDR1 is MGHRA and CDR2 is YSYEKL. The CDR3 loop reads CASSQDGGGTYEQYF. The CDR3 DNA reads as TGCGCCAGCAGCCAAGATGGCGGCGGAACCTACGAGCAGTACTTC.

This clone was observed once. The CDR3 DNA follows: TGTGCCAGCAGCGTGGACAGGGCCCTAGATACGCAGTATTTT. It codes for CASSVDRALDTQYF. This chain joins TRBV9 and TRBJ2-3, with 8 bases lining up with TRBD1. With V trimmed by 2 bases and J by 5 bases, 4 bases remained unmatched. The CDR3 sequence is 14 residues long. Per the germline V gene, CDR1 is SGDLS and CDR2 is YYNGEE.

The rearrangement uses TRBV30 and TRBJ1-5, with D maybe TRBD1 (6 bases). Germline values: CDR1 GTSNPN, CDR2 SVGIG (reference sequence). This CDR3 has 16 amino acids. Between the trimmed V and J ends, which lost 2 bases and 3 bases, there was a span of 17 bases. CDR3 bases: TGTGCCTGGAGTATTATGGGGGCAGGGAACAATCAGCCCCAGCATTTT. It translates to CAWSIMGAGNNQPQHF. The full variable domain, completed using reference TRBV30 and TRBJ1-5, is SQTIHQWPATLVQPVGSPLSLECTVEGTSNPNLYWYRQAAGRGLQLLFYSVGIGQISSEVPQNLSASRPQDRQFILSSKKLLLSDSGFYLCAWSIMGAGNNQPQHFGDGTRLSIL.

The V and J genes are TRBV18 and TRBJ1-1; D remains unclear. The V end lost 2 bases, the J end lost 2 bases, and 9 bases lay between the germline ends. The CDR3 runs to 14 residues. Germline assignment: CDR1 KGHSH and CDR2 LQKENI. This CDR3 is CASSPVGSNTEAFF. The CDR3 bases are TGTGCCAGCTCACCAGTGGGCAGCAACACTGAAGCTTTCTTT. The variable domain in full, with the rest retrieved from reference TRBV18 and TRBJ1-1, is NAGVMQNPRHLVRRRGQEARLRCSPMKGHSHVYWYRQLPEEGLKFMVYLQKENIIDESGMPKERFSAEFPKEGPSILRIQQVVRGDSAAYFCASSPVGSNTEAFFGQGTRLTVV.

This clone was observed a few times. The CDR3 DNA reads TGTGCCAGCAGCCCCCAGGGGGCCAATTCACCCCTCCACTTT. Translation gives CASSPQGANSPLHF. The chain employs TRBV9 and TRBJ1-6; 8 bases align to TRBD1. The germline V gene encodes CDR1 SGDLS and CDR2 YYNGEE. V gave up 4 bases and J gave up 7 bases; unmatched junction bases: 4. The CDR3 is 14 residues long.

The genes are TRBV2 and TRBJ1-2, with TRBD1 as a possible D gene (5 bases). In germline, CDR1 is SNHLY, CDR2 FYNNEI. The CDR3 runs 16 residues. V lost 2 bases and J lost 0, with 13 bases in between. CDR3 nucleotides: TGTGCCAGCAGTGAAAAGGGGCCAGTTACTAACTATGGCTACACCTTC. Protein: CASSEKGPVTNYGYTF.

The chain is built from TRBV5-1 and TRBJ1-3; D not certain. The CDR3 totals 18 residues. CDR1 is SGHRS, CDR2 YFSETQ, per germline. V was clipped by 5 bases and J by 4 bases, with 25 bases between them. The CDR3 bases are TGCGCCAGCAGGCCTACCATTGGGGAGGGCCCATTGGGAAACACCATATATTTT. Translating it yields CASRPTIGEGPLGNTIYF.

V usage is TRBV11-2 and J usage is TRBJ2-7; D is perhaps TRBD2 (5 bases). Deletions cut 0 bases from V and 2 bases from J, with 26 bases between. This CDR3 contains 20 residues. The germline gives CDR1 SGHAT, CDR2 FQNNGV. The CDR3 sequence: CASSLDAAGGSRTLTYEQYF. CDR3 DNA sequence: TGTGCCAGCAGCTTAGACGCAGCCGGAGGTTCAAGGACGCTGACCTACGAGCAGTACTTC.

This sequence joins TRBV4-3 and TRBJ2-7; D is perhaps TRBD2 (5 bases). The end of the DNA is better explained by TRBJ2-4, so the J call may be wrong. The CDR3 is made up of 15 amino acids. The germline gives CDR1 LGHNA, CDR2 YSLEER. The chain's CDR3 is CASSQDFGNSHIQYF. CDR3 DNA: TGCGCCAGCAGCCAAGATTTCGGGAACTCCCACATTCAGTACTTC.

The chain combines TRBV28 with TRBJ1-4, with a tentative D call TRBD1 (5 bases). The CDR3 covers 15 residues. From germline, CDR1 is MDHEN and CDR2 SYDVKM. Trimming removed 6 bases from V and 3 bases from J, with 14 bases in between. CDR3 region: CASSPAGGANEKLFF. The CDR3 bases are TGTGCCAGCAGCCCCGCGGGGGGGGCTAATGAAAAACTGTTTTTT.

The chain combines TRBV5-1 with TRBJ1-6; D might be TRBD1 (6 bases). The CDR3 runs to 14 residues. The V end was cut by 3 bases, the J end by 7 bases, with 11 bases between. Germline CDR1 and CDR2: SGHRS and YFSETQ. CDR3 sequence reads: CASSSEGGNSPLHF. The CDR3 DNA follows: TGCGCCAGCAGCTCGGAGGGGGGAAATTCACCCCTCCACTTT.

The sample holds one count of this clone. The chain has TRBV5-1 and TRBJ2-7; D is perhaps TRBD1 (5 bases). Germline V gene data show CDR1 as SGHRS and CDR2 as YFSETQ. The CDR3 spans 13 residues. Deletions cut 7 bases from V and 0 bases from J, with 11 bases between. The CDR3, as DNA: TGCGCCAGCGGGCAGGGAAGCTCCTACGAGCAGTACTTC. It is translated as CASGQGSSYEQYF.